These 13 T cell receptor beta chains originate from one sample sequenced in a study of tumor and adjacent non-tumor tissue in lung cancer. This sample's RNA came from whole unsorted tissue. The library came from three nested PCR rounds adapted from ARM-PCR protocols. TCRdb re-derived calls from the multiplex PCR reads in MiXCR, one entry per CDR3 protein. The sample contains more than 75,000 distinct CDR3 sequences, over 80% of which appear only once. Sequenced sample: lung tumor tissue. The receptors were sampled from a woman aged 45-60 years with non-small cell lung cancer.

Notes on this clonotype: Its ends do not fully match the called genes, so a read error is possible. CDR3 in amino acids: CATSDQTGTSTINDQFF. The CDR3 coding sequence is TGTGCTACCAGTGACCAGACCGGGACTAGCACTATCAATGACCAGTTCTTC. This chain uses TRBV24-1 with TRBJ2-1; 9 bases match TRBD2. The CDR3 extends over 17 amino acids. The germline V gene encodes CDR1 KGHDR and CDR2 SFDVKD.

To note about this clonotype: At one end, the junction sequence differs from germline, possibly due to a read error. The rearrangement joins TRBV29-1 to TRBJ2-1; D is perhaps TRBD1 or TRBD2 (5 bases each). This CDR3 is built from 13 residues. Germline values: CDR1 SQVTM, CDR2 ANQGSEA. CDR3 region: CSAEDTPYKEQFF. The CDR3, as DNA: TGCAGCGCGGAGGACACACCCTACAAGGAGCAGTTCTTC.

This clonotype was seen once. Since no conserved phenylalanine or tryptophan closes the CDR3, a read error is the likely cause. CDR3 coding DNA: TGCAGTGCTAGTAGTAGCGTAGGGATTGGCTATGAGCAGTTCATC. It yields the protein CSASSSVGIGYEQFI. The chain couples TRBV20-1 to TRBJ2-1; D is perhaps TRBD2 (5 bases). The V gene lost 3 bases and the J gene lost 8 bases, with 20 bases spanning the gap. Germline assignment: CDR1 DFQATT and CDR2 SNEGSKA (reference sequence). CDR3 length: 15 amino acids.

The sample holds a few counts of this clonotype. At one of its ends the junction is not consistent with the germline gene, which may arise from a read error. CDR3 nucleotides: TGCGCCAGCAGCTGGGGACAGGCGGCAAGGGAGCGGTACTTC. This encodes CASSWGQAARERYF. The V gene is TRBV12-3 or TRBV12-4, the J gene TRBJ2-7; 8 nucleotides align to TRBD1. The CDR3 extends over 14 amino acids.

The sample holds one count of this clonotype. With a much larger clone just one base away, this may be a read error. The chain employs TRBV28 and TRBJ2-1, with D possibly TRBD2 on 6 matching bases. Germline V gene data show CDR1 as MDHEN and CDR2 as SYDVKM. The V end lost 5 bases, the J end lost 1 base, and 15 bases lay between the germline ends. The CDR3 consists of 16 residues. The chain's CDR3 is CASSQRTIGSYNEQFF. CDR3 nucleotide sequence: TGTGCCAGCAGTCAAAGGACTATCGGTTCCTACAATGAGCAGTTCTTC.

As concerns this clonotype: The junction departs from germline at one end; a sequencing error may be responsible. The chain joins TRBV20-1 to TRBJ1-5; D is undetermined. Germline V gene sequence: CDR1 DFQATT, CDR2 SNEGSKA (reference sequence). The CDR3 consists of 12 residues. This CDR3 is CRANSGIQPQHF. The CDR3 DNA follows: TGCAGAGCTAATAGTGGTATTCAGCCCCAGCATTTT.

A note on this clonotype: The germline gene is not matched at one end of the junction; a read error may be the cause. The J gene is TRBJ2-7, the V gene TRBV10-3, with D possibly being TRBD2 (5 bases). Germline assignment: CDR1 ENHRY and CDR2 SYGVKD. The CDR3 is made up of 15 amino acids. CDR3 amino acids: CAISDLAKGTYEQYF. For the CDR3, the DNA is TGTGCCATCAGTGACTTAGCGAAGGGAACCTACGAGCAATACTTT.

This clonotype appeared a few times. One base away lies a much larger clone, so this may be a sequencing read error. The chain links TRBV28 to TRBJ2-1, with a tentative D call TRBD2 (7 bases). Trimming removed 4 bases from V and 7 bases from J, with 20 bases in between. Germline V CDR1 and CDR2: MDHEN, SYDVKM. The CDR3 runs 16 residues. DNA for the CDR3: TGTGCCAGCAGTTCCTACGGGGGGCGGTCAGTAAATGAGCAGTTCTTC. The encoded protein is CASSSYGGRSVNEQFF.

This chain joins TRBV20-1 and TRBJ2-7; 7 positions match TRBD1. V was clipped by 6 bases and J by 4 bases; unmatched bases: 9. Germline V gene sequence: CDR1 DFQATT, CDR2 SNEGSKA (reference sequence). The CDR3 length is 13 residues. CDR3 nucleotide sequence: TGCAGTGCCTACACAGGGGTTGAATACGAGCAGTACTTC. It is translated as CSAYTGVEYEQYF.

The chain has TRBV6-1 and TRBJ2-7; 8 bases agree with TRBD1. The assigned J gene may be wrong: the sequence end matches TRBJ2-1 better. CDR3 length equals 15 residues. CDR1 and CDR2 from the germline V gene are MNHNS and SASEGT. The CDR3 sequence is CASSEVGQGMGEQFF. CDR3 DNA: TGTGCCAGCAGTGAAGTAGGACAGGGAATGGGCGAGCAGTTCTTC.

About this clonotype: The junction does not match germline at one end; this may be a read error. The chain uses TRBV7-8 and TRBJ2-3, with a possible D match to TRBD2 (5 bases). The CDR3 has 14 residues. CDR1 and CDR2 (germline): SGHVS, FQNEAQ. CDR3 amino acids: CASSLVGSTDTHYF. As DNA, the CDR3 is TGTGCTAGCAGCTTAGTGGGGAGTACAGATACGCACTATTTT.

About this clonotype itself: The junction departs from the called germline gene at one end, perhaps through a read error. The chain uses TRBV30 and TRBJ2-1, with D tentatively TRBD1 (6 bases). The CDR3 runs to 12 residues. The germline gives CDR1 GTSNPN, CDR2 SVGIG (reference sequence). CDR3 DNA: TGTGCCCGGAGTGTACAGGGTGTTGAGCAGTTCTTC. Residues: CARSVQGVEQFF.

This clonotype was picked up a small number of times. Possible read error: a much larger clone is one base away. The gene calls are TRBV7-8 and TRBJ2-7, with D possibly being TRBD2 (6 bases). Trimming removed 5 bases from V and 2 bases from J, with 19 bases in between. The CDR3 length is 16 residues. Germline V gene data show CDR1 as SGHVS and CDR2 as FQNEAQ. The CDR3 DNA reads as TGTGCCAGCAGCCAGATCTGGGGGGAGGCACCCTACGAGCAGTACTTC. It codes for CASSQIWGEAPYEQYF.